One and the same sample provided the 24 T cell receptor beta chains below, sequenced in a study of blood T cell repertoires in COVID-19. Sequenced by immunoSEQ multiplex PCR; TCRdb stores in-frame clones only, minus some. The table records under 300,000 clones, approximately 82% of them present only once. The specimen sequenced was peripheral blood. The receptors were sampled from a woman aged 40 to 49 who had recovered from COVID-19.

V usage is TRBV5-1 and J usage is TRBJ2-3; 9 nucleotides align to TRBD1. The CDR3 length is 14 residues. Germline loops: CDR1 SGHRS, CDR2 YFSETQ. V trimming: 4 bases; J trimming: 5 bases; junction bases outside the gene matches: 5. CDR3: CASSAGQGIDTQYF. Written as DNA, the CDR3 is TGCGCCAGCAGCGCAGGACAGGGGATAGATACGCAGTATTTT.

The rearrangement joins TRBV6-2 or TRBV6-3 to TRBJ1-5, with D maybe TRBD1 (6 bases). The CDR3 is 14 amino acids. CDR1 and CDR2 from the germline V gene are MNHEY and SVGEGT. Trimming removed 0 bases from V and 6 bases from J, with 9 bases in between. Written as DNA, the CDR3 is TGTGCCAGCAGTTACTCGAACAGGGCTCAGCCCCAGCATTTT. This codes for CASSYSNRAQPQHF.

The V and J genes are TRBV19 and TRBJ2-3; 14 bases are shared with TRBD2. Looked up from germline, CDR1 is LNHDA and CDR2 is SQIVND (reference sequence). The V segment lost 4 bases and the J segment 3 bases; nucleotides outside the gene matches: 3. The CDR3 runs 16 residues. CDR3 DNA sequence: TGTGCCAGTAGTAATCGACTAGCGGGGGGGACAGATACGCAGTATTTT. It is translated as CASSNRLAGGTDTQYF. The whole variable domain, remainder taken from reference TRBV19 and TRBJ2-3, is DGGITQSPKYLFRKEGQNVTLSCEQNLNHDAMYWYRQDPGQGLRLIYYSQIVNDFQKGDIAEGYSVSREKKESFPLTVTSAQKNPTAFYLCASSNRLAGGTDTQYFGPGTRLTVL.

The J gene is TRBJ2-7, the V gene TRBV6-6, with D perhaps matching TRBD1 (5 bases). This CDR3 comprises 16 residues. V lost 5 bases and J lost 3, with 20 bases in between. Germline V gene data show CDR1 as MNHNY and CDR2 as SVGAGI (reference sequence). The CDR3 reads CASSPFPGRTFYEQYF. Written as DNA, the CDR3 is TGTGCCAGCAGTCCGTTTCCAGGGCGTACGTTCTACGAGCAGTACTTC.

The J gene is TRBJ1-2, the V gene TRBV7-2; D is undetermined. Trimming removed 6 bases at V and 2 bases at J, with 10 bases between. CDR3 length: 13 residues. Germline V gene sequence: CDR1 SGHTA, CDR2 FQGNSA. DNA of the CDR3: TGTGCCAGCAGGGTAGACGGGAACTATGGCTACACCTTC. Protein product: CASRVDGNYGYTF.

The chain links TRBV6-5 to TRBJ1-5; D remains unclear. This CDR3 is built from 15 residues. CDR1 and CDR2 from the germline V gene are MNHEY and SVGAGI. Deletions cut 6 bases from V and 0 bases from J, with 12 bases between. CDR3 loop: CASRRAGDSNQPQHF. The DNA of the CDR3 is TGTGCCAGCAGAAGGGCCGGGGATAGCAATCAGCCCCAGCATTTT.

This clone turned up a few times. This chain links TRBV19 with TRBJ1-1, with 7 bases identical to TRBD1. The CDR3 consists of 17 residues. Unmatched junction bases numbered 13, after V lost 5 bases and J lost 1 base. Looked up from germline, CDR1 is LNHDA and CDR2 is SQIVND (reference sequence). The CDR3 sequence: CASSHRKPGQTNTEAFF. The CDR3 nucleotides are TGTGCCAGTAGTCATCGAAAACCGGGACAGACGAACACTGAAGCTTTCTTT.

The V and J genes are TRBV6-5 and TRBJ2-5, with a possible D match to TRBD2 (6 bases). Germline V lookup: CDR1 MNHEY, CDR2 SVGAGI. V shed 0 bases and J shed 2 bases, with 10 bases lying between them. This CDR3 region has 15 residues. In DNA form, the CDR3 reads TGTGCCAGCAGTTACTCGGGGGGTAGACAAGAGACCCAGTACTTC. It is translated as CASSYSGGRQETQYF.

The chain carries TRBV9 and TRBJ2-5; D is undetermined. The germline CDR1 and CDR2 sequences are SGDLS and YYNGEE. CDR3 length equals 12 residues. Trimming took off 3 bases at V and 5 bases at J, with 8 bases between the two ends. The CDR3 is CASSDSYETQYF. The DNA of the CDR3 is TGTGCCAGCAGCGACAGTTATGAGACCCAGTACTTC.

V is TRBV5-1 and J is TRBJ1-1; D gene ambiguous. CDR3 length: 14 residues. V shed 4 bases and J shed 1 base, with 11 bases lying between them. Germline V CDR1 and CDR2: SGHRS, YFSETQ. The CDR3 coding sequence is TGCGCCAGCAGCACCGATACTGGGAACACTGAAGCTTTCTTT. This translates into CASSTDTGNTEAFF.

The rearrangement joins TRBV19 to TRBJ2-1, with a tentative D call TRBD2 (5 bases). V was cut by 7 bases and J by 5 bases, with 15 bases left in between. Germline-derived CDR1 and CDR2 are LNHDA and SQIVND (reference sequence). The CDR3 runs to 14 residues. The CDR3 DNA follows: TGTGCCAGTACGTGGCTTGGGAGAGACAATGAGCAGTTCTTC. Translated: CASTWLGRDNEQFF.

The V and J genes are TRBV28 and TRBJ2-1; unclear D gene. The CDR3 is made up of 14 amino acids. CDR1 is MDHEN, CDR2 SYDVKM, per germline. V was trimmed by 5 bases and J by 0 bases, leaving 8 bases between them. In DNA, the CDR3 is TGTGCCAGCAGTGTCGGGTACTCCTACAATGAGCAGTTCTTC. Residues: CASSVGYSYNEQFF.

This chain connects TRBV30 to TRBJ1-2; no definite D call. The germline V gene encodes CDR1 GTSNPN and CDR2 SVGIG (reference sequence). Trimming shortened V by 0 bases and J by 6 bases, and 14 bases separated the two germline ends. This CDR3 comprises 14 residues. The CDR3 nucleotides are TGTGCCTGGAGTGTACAGTCCCCTCGCGATGGCTACACCTTC. It encodes CAWSVQSPRDGYTF. Combining the CDR3 with reference TRBV30 and TRBJ1-2 gives the whole variable domain SQTIHQWPATLVQPVGSPLSLECTVEGTSNPNLYWYRQAAGRGLQLLFYSVGIGQISSEVPQNLSASRPQDRQFILSSKKLLLSDSGFYLCAWSVQSPRDGYTFGSGTRLTVV.

The V and J genes are TRBV9 and TRBJ1-1; tentative D call: TRBD1 (6 bases). The CDR3 contains 15 residues. Germline CDR1 is SGDLS and CDR2 is YYNGEE. Trimming removed 3 bases from V and 3 bases from J, with 15 bases in between. CDR3 amino acids: CASSAQQGSYTEAFF. CDR3 nucleotides: TGTGCCAGCAGCGCGCAACAGGGTTCGTACACTGAAGCTTTCTTT.

This clone was found a few times. This chain joins TRBV3-1 (or the pseudogene TRBV3-2) and TRBJ1-2; no definite D call. The ends were cut back, 7 bases at V and 5 bases at J, with 17 bases in the middle. The CDR3 runs to 14 residues. Germline V gene data show CDR1 as LGHDT and CDR2 as YNNKEL (reference sequence). The CDR3 sequence: CASTLRGQGYGYTF. In nucleotides, the CDR3 is TGTGCCAGCACCCTCAGAGGGCAAGGGTATGGCTACACCTTC.

Regarding this clone: The sample holds other DNA sequences that translate to the same CDR3. The chain employs TRBV7-9 and TRBJ1-1; 10 bases map to TRBD1. Germline V gene sequence: CDR1 SEHNR, CDR2 FQNEAQ (reference sequence). Trimming removed 5 bases from V and 4 bases from J; junction bases left unmatched: 1. This CDR3 has 13 residues. The CDR3 nucleotides are TGTGCCAGCAGCCGGACAGGGGGCACTGAAGCTTTCTTT. Amino acid sequence: CASSRTGGTEAFF.

The chain links TRBV3-1 (or the pseudogene TRBV3-2) to TRBJ1-4; no clear D. The V end lost 0 bases, the J end lost 8 bases, and 7 bases lay between the germline ends. CDR3 length equals 13 residues. The germline CDR1 and CDR2 sequences are LGHDT and YNNKEL (reference sequence). The CDR3 DNA reads TGTGCCAGCAGCCAAGATGGAGGGGAAAAACTGTTTTTT. It codes for CASSQDGGEKLFF.

This chain connects TRBV6-2 or TRBV6-3 to TRBJ2-3; a possible D gene is TRBD2 (5 bases). Trimming left V 5 bases short and J 4 bases short, with 13 bases between. CDR3 size: 14 residues. Germline CDR1 is MNHEY and CDR2 is SVGEGT. The CDR3 DNA follows: TGTGCCAGCAGTAACACACGTAGCGCAGATACGCAGTATTTT. Translated, it gives CASSNTRSADTQYF.

This clone was seen only a few times. J is TRBJ1-1 and V is TRBV30; TRBD1 matches 9 bases. Germline V gene sequence: CDR1 GTSNPN, CDR2 SVGIG (reference sequence). This CDR3 region has 14 residues. Trimming at V came to 1 base and at J to 5 bases, leaving 5 bases not matched to a gene. CDR3 sequence: CAWSAYRGLTEAFF. In DNA, the CDR3 is TGTGCCTGGAGTGCATACAGGGGGCTAACTGAAGCTTTCTTT.

This chain joins TRBV11-1 and TRBJ2-6; D not resolved. The CDR3 totals 15 residues. The germline gives CDR1 SGHAT, CDR2 FQDESV (reference sequence). V lost 3 bases, J lost 0 bases, and 6 bases lay in between. CDR3 DNA: TGTGCCAGCAGCTTGCAGGCCTCTGGGGCCAACGTCCTGACTTTC. It specifies CASSLQASGANVLTF.

This clone was picked up one time. The chain couples TRBV12-3 or TRBV12-4 to TRBJ2-5; weak D call: TRBD2 (6 bases). There are 12 residues in the CDR3. V was clipped by 7 bases and J by 6 bases, with 12 bases between them. The CDR3 DNA reads as TGTGCCAGCAAGGGCGGGGAGCAGACCCAGTACTTC. Amino acids: CASKGGEQTQYF.

The CDR3 nucleotides are TGTGCCAGCAGCTTAGGGCGCGGGGGGTCCAACGAGCAGTACTTC. Its protein product is CASSLGRGGSNEQYF. This chain connects TRBV7-9 to TRBJ2-7, with 8 bases aligning to TRBD2. V lost 1 base, J lost 5 bases, and 7 bases stayed unmatched. This CDR3 contains 15 residues. CDR1 is SEHNR and CDR2 is FQNEAQ in the germline V gene (reference sequence).

The rearrangement links TRBV6-6 to TRBJ1-2; D is ambiguous. The CDR3 is made up of 12 amino acids. Per the germline V gene, CDR1 is MNHNY and CDR2 is SVGAGI (reference sequence). V lost 6 bases and J 2 bases, leaving 7 bases between the germline ends. CDR3 DNA sequence: TGTGCCAGCAGCGGGGAAAACTATGGCTACACCTTC. This sequence encodes CASSGENYGYTF.

This sequence joins TRBV7-9 and TRBJ2-7, with D unresolved. Germline V gene data show CDR1 as SEHNR and CDR2 as FQNEAQ (reference sequence). The length of the CDR3 is 12 residues. V was shortened by 5 bases and J by 0 bases, with 5 bases between the two germline ends. CDR3 residues: CASSNSSYEQYF. The CDR3 DNA reads as TGTGCCAGCAGCAACAGCTCCTACGAGCAGTACTTC. Complete variable domain (other parts from reference TRBV7-9 and TRBJ2-7): DTGVSQNPRHKITKRGQNVTFRCDPISEHNRLYWYRQTLGQGPEFLTYFQNEAQLEKSRLLSDRFSAERPKGSFSTLEIQRTEQGDSAMYLCASSNSSYEQYFGPGTRLTVT.